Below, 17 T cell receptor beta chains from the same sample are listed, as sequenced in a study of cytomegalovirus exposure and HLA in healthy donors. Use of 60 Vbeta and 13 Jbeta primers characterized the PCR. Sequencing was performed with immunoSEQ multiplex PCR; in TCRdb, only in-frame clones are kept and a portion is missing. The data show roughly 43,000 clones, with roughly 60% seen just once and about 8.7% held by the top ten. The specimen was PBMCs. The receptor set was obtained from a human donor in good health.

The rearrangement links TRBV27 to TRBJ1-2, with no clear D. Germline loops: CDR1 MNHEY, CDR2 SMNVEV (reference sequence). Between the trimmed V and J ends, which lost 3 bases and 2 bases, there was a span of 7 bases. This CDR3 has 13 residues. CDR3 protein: CASSFTLNYGYTF. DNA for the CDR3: TGTGCCAGCAGTTTTACGCTAAACTATGGCTACACCTTC.

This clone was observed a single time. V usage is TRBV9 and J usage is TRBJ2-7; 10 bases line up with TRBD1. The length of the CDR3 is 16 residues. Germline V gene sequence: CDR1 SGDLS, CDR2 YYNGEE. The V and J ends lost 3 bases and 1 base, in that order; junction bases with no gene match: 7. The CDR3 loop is CASSATPGQGSYEQYF. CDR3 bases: TGTGCCAGCAGCGCGACGCCGGGACAGGGGTCCTACGAGCAGTACTTC.

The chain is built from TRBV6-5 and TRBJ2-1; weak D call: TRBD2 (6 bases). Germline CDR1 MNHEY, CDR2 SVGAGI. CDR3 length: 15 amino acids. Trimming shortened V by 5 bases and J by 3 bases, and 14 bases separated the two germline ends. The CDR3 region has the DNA TGTGCCAGCAGTCCCGGGACTTTTTACTACAATGAGCAGTTCTTC. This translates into CASSPGTFYYNEQFF.

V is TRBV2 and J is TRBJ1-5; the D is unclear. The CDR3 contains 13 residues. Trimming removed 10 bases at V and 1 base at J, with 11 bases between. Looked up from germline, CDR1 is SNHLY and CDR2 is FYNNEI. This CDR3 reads CATRGDSNQPQHF. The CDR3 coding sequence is TGTGCCACCCGAGGAGACAGCAATCAGCCCCAGCATTTT.

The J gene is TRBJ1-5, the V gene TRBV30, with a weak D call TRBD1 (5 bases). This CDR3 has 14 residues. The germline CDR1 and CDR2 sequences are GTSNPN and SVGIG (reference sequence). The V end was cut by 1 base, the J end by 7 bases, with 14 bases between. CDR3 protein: CAWSGMMGLQPQHF. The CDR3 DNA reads TGTGCCTGGAGTGGCATGATGGGGCTCCAGCCCCAGCATTTT.

The CDR3 reads CASSQGHLFGQGGYEQYF. For the CDR3, the DNA is TGCGCCAGCAGCCAGGGTCATTTATTTGGACAGGGGGGATACGAGCAGTACTTC. This rearrangement joins TRBV4-3 to TRBJ2-7; TRBD1 matches 10 bases. This CDR3 has 18 amino acids. V shed 3 bases, J shed 4 bases, and the junction held 15 bases outside the gene matches. Germline lookup yields CDR1 LGHNA and CDR2 YSLEER.

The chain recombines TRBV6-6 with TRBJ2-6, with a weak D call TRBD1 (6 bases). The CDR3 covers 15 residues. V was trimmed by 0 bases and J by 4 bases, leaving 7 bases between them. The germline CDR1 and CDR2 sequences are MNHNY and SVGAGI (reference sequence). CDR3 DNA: TGTGCCAGCAGTTACTCAGGGGGAGGGGCCAACGTCCTGACTTTC. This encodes CASSYSGGGANVLTF.

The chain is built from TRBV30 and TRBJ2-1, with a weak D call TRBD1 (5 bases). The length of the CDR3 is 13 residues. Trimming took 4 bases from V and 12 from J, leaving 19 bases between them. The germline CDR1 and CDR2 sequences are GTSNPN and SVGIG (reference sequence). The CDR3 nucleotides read TGTGCCTGGATCAGGGCTATCCCCTTGGGGCAGTTCTTC. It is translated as CAWIRAIPLGQFF.

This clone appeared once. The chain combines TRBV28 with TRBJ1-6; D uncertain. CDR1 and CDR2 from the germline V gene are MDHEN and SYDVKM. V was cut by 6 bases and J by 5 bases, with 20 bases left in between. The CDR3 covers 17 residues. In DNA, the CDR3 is TGTGCCAGCAGACCCCGGGTGGGTGGTGGAAATAATTCACCCCTCCACTTT. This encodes CASRPRVGGGNNSPLHF.

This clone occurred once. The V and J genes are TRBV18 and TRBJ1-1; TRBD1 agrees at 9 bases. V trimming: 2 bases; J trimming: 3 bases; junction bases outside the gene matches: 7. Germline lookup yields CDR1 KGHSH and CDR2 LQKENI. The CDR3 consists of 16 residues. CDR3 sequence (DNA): TGTGCCAGCTCACCAGGACAGGGGATTGGGTACACTGAAGCTTTCTTT. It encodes CASSPGQGIGYTEAFF. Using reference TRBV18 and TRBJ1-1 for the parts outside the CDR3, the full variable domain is NAGVMQNPRHLVRRRGQEARLRCSPMKGHSHVYWYRQLPEEGLKFMVYLQKENIIDESGMPKERFSAEFPKEGPSILRIQQVVRGDSAAYFCASSPGQGIGYTEAFFGQGTRLTVV.

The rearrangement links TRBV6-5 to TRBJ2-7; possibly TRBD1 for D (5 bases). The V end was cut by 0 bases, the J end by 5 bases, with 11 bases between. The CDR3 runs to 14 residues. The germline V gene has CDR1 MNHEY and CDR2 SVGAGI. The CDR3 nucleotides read TGTGCCAGCAGTTACTCGTATTCAGGGAACGAGCAGTACTTC. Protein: CASSYSYSGNEQYF.

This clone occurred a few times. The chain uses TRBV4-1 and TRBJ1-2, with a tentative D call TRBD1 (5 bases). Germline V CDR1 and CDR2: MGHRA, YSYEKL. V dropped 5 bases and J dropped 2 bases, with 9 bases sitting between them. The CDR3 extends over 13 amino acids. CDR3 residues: CASSVSGNYGYTF. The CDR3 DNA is TGCGCCAGCAGCGTCTCAGGGAACTATGGCTACACCTTC.

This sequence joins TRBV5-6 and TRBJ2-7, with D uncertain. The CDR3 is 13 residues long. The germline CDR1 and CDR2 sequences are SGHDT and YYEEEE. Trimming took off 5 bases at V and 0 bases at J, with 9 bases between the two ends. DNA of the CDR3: TGTGCCAGCAGACCTTTCGGCTCCTACGAGCAGTACTTC. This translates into CASRPFGSYEQYF. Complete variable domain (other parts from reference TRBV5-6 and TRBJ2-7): DAGVTQSPTHLIKTRGQQVTLRCSPKSGHDTVSWYQQALGQGPQFIFQYYEEEERQRGNFPDRFSGHQFPNYSSELNVNALLLGDSALYLCASRPFGSYEQYFGPGTRLTVT.

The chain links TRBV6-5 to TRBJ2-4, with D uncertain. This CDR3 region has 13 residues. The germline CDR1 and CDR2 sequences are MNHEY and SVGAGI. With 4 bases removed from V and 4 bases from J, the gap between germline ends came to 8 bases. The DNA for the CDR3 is TGTGCCAGCAGTTCCGGCAGGAAAAACATTCAGTACTTC. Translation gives CASSSGRKNIQYF.

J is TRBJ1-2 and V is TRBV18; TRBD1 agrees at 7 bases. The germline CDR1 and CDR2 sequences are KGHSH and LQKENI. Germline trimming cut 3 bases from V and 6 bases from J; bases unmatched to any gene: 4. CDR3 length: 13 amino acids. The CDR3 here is CASSPMTGNGYTF. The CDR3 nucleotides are TGTGCCAGCTCACCTATGACAGGGAATGGCTACACCTTC.

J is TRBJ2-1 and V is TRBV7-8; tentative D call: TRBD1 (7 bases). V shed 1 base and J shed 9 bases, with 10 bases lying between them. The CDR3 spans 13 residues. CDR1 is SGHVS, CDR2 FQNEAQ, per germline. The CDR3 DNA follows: TGTGCCAGCAGCTTAGACAGGGGAGGTGAGCAGTTCTTC. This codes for CASSLDRGGEQFF.

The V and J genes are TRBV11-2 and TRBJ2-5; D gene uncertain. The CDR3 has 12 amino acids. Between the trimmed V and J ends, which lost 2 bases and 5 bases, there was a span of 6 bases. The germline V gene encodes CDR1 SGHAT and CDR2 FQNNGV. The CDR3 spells CASSLMRETQYF. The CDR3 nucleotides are TGTGCCAGCAGCTTAATGCGGGAGACCCAGTACTTC.